This TCR beta chain was identified in a study of T-cell reconstitution after alpha-beta-depleted transplantation in children. The table lists this clonotype with a few counts. TCRbeta library construction was performed incorporating unique molecular identifiers. TCRdb called the PCR reads again in MiXCR, with one record for every CDR3 protein. The sample yields just under 550,000 distinct CDR3 sequences, 18% seen once. This CDR3 has 14 residues. Germline assignment: CDR1 MNHNS and CDR2 SASEGT. V was trimmed by 8 bases and J by 7 bases, leaving 17 bases between them. This TCR was recovered from a human donor who donated a stem cell graft to a child with acute lymphoblastic leukemia. V usage is TRBV6-1 and J usage is TRBJ1-4; D is unclear. This sample comprised PBMCs from the stem cell graft donor, obtained from the stem cell graft. CDR3 in amino acids: CASAVHPSVEKLFF. CDR3 coding DNA: TGTGCCAGCGCTGTTCACCCGTCCGTTGAAAAACTGTTTTTT.